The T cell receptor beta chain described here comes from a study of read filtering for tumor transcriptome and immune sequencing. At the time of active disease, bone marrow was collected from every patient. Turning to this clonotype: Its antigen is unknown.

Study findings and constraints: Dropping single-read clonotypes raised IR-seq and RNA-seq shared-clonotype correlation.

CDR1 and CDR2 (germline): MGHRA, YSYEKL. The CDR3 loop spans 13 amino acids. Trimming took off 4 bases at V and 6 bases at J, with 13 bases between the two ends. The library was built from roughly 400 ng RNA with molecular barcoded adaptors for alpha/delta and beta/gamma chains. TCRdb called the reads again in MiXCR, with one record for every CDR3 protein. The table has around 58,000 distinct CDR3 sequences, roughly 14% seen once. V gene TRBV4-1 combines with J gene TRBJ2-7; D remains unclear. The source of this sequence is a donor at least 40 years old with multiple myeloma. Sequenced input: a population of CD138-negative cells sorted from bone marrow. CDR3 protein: CASSPGPSGEQYF. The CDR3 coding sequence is TGCGCCAGCAGCCCGGGCCCATCCGGCGAGCAGTACTTC.